The entry that follows covers one T cell receptor beta chain sequence. These data come from a study of T cells in Graves' hyperthyroidism and ophthalmopathy. The CDR3 spans 15 residues. Trimming cost V 6 bases and J 4 bases, with 19 bases left between them. The germline V gene encodes CDR1 LNHDA and CDR2 SQIVND (reference sequence). TCR beta CDR3 regions were amplified from RNA. Researchers ran a first-round RT-PCR on the TCR CDR3 using the HTBI primer set. TCRdb itself ran the multiplex PCR reads through MiXCR, one entry per CDR3 protein. The sample includes about 600,000 distinct CDR3 sequences, roughly 15% of them seen just once.

This sequence originates from a middle-aged woman with Graves' ophthalmopathy. This chain connects TRBV19 to TRBJ2-7, with D possibly TRBD2 on 6 matching bases. Sequenced sample: blood. The CDR3 spells CASSDLPGLPYEQYF. CDR3 nucleotide sequence: TGTGCCAGTAGCGATCTGCCGGGACTTCCATACGAGCAGTACTTC.